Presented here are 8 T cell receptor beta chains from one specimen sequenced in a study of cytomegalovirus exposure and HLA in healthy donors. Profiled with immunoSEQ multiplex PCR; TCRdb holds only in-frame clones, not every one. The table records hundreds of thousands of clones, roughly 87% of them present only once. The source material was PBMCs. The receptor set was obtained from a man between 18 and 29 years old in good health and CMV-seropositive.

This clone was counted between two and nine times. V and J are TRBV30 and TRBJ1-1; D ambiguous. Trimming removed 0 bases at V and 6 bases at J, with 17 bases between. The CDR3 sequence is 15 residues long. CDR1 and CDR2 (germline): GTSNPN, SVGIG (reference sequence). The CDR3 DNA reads TGTGCCTGGAGTGTAGACGGGCCGAGGGCCGCTGAAGCTTTCTTT. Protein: CAWSVDGPRAAEAFF. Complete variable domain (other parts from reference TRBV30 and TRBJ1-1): SQTIHQWPATLVQPVGSPLSLECTVEGTSNPNLYWYRQAAGRGLQLLFYSVGIGQISSEVPQNLSASRPQDRQFILSSKKLLLSDSGFYLCAWSVDGPRAAEAFFGQGTRLTVV.

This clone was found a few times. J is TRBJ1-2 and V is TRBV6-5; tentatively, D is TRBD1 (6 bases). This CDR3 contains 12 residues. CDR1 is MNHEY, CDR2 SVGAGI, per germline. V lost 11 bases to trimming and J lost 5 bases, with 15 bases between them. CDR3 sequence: CACGGAGYGYTF. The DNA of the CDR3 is TGTGCCTGCGGGGGGGCAGGGTATGGCTACACCTTC.

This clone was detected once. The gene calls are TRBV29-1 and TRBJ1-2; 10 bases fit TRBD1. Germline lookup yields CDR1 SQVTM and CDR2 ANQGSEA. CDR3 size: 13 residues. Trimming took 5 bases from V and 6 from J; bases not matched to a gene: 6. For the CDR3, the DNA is TGCAGCGTTCCCGGGACAGGGGCGCATGGCTACACCTTC. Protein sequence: CSVPGTGAHGYTF.

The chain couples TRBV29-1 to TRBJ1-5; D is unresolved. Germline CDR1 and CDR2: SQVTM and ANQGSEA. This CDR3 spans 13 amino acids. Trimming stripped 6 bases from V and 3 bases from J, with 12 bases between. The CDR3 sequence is CSVSRGLNQPQHF. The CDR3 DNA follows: TGCAGCGTAAGCCGAGGCCTCAATCAGCCCCAGCATTTT.

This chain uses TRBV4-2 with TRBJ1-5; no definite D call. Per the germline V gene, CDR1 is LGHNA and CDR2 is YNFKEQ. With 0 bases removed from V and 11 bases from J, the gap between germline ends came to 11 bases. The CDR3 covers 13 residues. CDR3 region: CASSQDAGMAQHF. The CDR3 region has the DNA TGTGCCAGCAGCCAAGATGCCGGCATGGCCCAGCATTTT.

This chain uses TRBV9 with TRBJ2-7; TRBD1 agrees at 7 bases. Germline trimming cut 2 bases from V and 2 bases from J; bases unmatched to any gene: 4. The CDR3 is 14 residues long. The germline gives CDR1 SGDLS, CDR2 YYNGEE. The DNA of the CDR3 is TGTGCCAGCAGCGTCGGGACAGATGCCTACGAGCAGTACTTC. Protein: CASSVGTDAYEQYF. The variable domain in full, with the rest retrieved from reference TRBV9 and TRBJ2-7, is DSGVTQTPKHLITATGQRVTLRCSPRSGDLSVYWYQQSLDQGLQFLIQYYNGEERAKGNILERFSAQQFPDLHSELNLSSLELGDSALYFCASSVGTDAYEQYFGPGTRLTVT.

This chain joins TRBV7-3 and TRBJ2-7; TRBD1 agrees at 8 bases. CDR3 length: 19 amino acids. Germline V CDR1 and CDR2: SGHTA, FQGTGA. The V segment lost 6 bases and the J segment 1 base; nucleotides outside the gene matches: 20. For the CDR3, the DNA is TGTGCCAGCAGAAAAGCAGGGGGCAACAAGATCGTGAGGTCCTACGAGCAGTACTTC. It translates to CASRKAGGNKIVRSYEQYF.

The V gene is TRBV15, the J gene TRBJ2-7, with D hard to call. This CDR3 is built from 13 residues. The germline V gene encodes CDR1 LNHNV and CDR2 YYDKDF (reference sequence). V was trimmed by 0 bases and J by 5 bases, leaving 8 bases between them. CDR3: CATSRDGRDEQYF. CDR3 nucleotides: TGTGCCACCAGCAGAGATGGGCGTGACGAGCAGTACTTC.